The 30 T cell receptor beta chains given below trace back to one sample, sequenced in a study of PD-1 blockade in mismatch repair-deficient tumors. Assay: immunoSEQ multiplex PCR; the TCRdb copy retains only in-frame clones and omits some. The sample contains more than 85,000 clones, 70% to 85% of which appear only once. The sample consisted of peripheral blood, taken about 33 weeks after starting pembrolizumab. All receptors derive from an adult with mismatch repair-deficient cancer.

The rearrangement uses TRBV10-3 and TRBJ2-7, with D hard to call. The CDR3 has 12 amino acids. CDR1 is ENHRY, CDR2 SYGVKD, per germline. V lost 6 bases to trimming and J lost 2 bases, with 8 bases between them. The CDR3 DNA follows: TGTGCCATCAGAGACCTTACCTACGAGCAGTACTTC. Translated: CAIRDLTYEQYF.

The chain combines TRBV5-1 with TRBJ2-7; D possibly corresponds to TRBD2 (6 bases). Trimming pared 3 bases from V and 2 bases from J, leaving 15 bases between. Looked up from germline, CDR1 is SGHRS and CDR2 is YFSETQ. The CDR3 has 15 amino acids. The CDR3 spells CASSSPGETTYEQYF. The CDR3 coding sequence is TGCGCCAGCAGCTCCCCGGGGGAAACGACCTACGAGCAGTACTTC.

The chain uses TRBV2 and TRBJ2-3; 12 bases map to TRBD2. This CDR3 has 16 amino acids. Germline assignment: CDR1 SNHLY and CDR2 FYNNEI. The V segment lost 6 bases and the J segment 6 bases; nucleotides outside the gene matches: 10. CDR3 sequence reads: CASSQGLAGGGDTQYF. CDR3 nucleotides: TGTGCCAGCAGCCAAGGGCTAGCGGGAGGGGGCGATACGCAGTATTTT.

The chain has TRBV15 and TRBJ1-2, with D possibly being TRBD1 (6 bases). The germline V gene has CDR1 LNHNV and CDR2 YYDKDF (reference sequence). The V and J ends lost 1 base and 8 bases respectively, with 17 bases between them. CDR3 size: 15 residues. The CDR3 sequence: CATSRAETGGGGYTF. Written as DNA, the CDR3 is TGTGCCACCAGCAGAGCCGAGACCGGAGGGGGGGGCTACACCTTC.

The rearrangement joins TRBV28 to TRBJ2-1, with unresolved D. The CDR3 sequence is 13 residues long. V was clipped by 4 bases and J by 0 bases, with 4 bases between them. Germline loops: CDR1 MDHEN, CDR2 SYDVKM. The CDR3 region is CASSSDSYNEQFF. Here the CDR3 DNA reads TGTGCCAGCAGTTCCGACTCCTACAATGAGCAGTTCTTC. The variable domain in full, completed from reference TRBV28 and TRBJ2-1, reads DVKVTQSSRYLVKRTGEKVFLECVQDMDHENMFWYRQDPGLGLRLIYFSYDVKMKEKGDIPEGYSVSREKKERFSLILESASTNQTSMYLCASSSDSYNEQFFGPGTRLTVL.

This rearrangement joins TRBV10-1 to TRBJ2-3, with D perhaps assigned TRBD1 or TRBD2 (5 bases each). The CDR3 sequence is 15 residues long. V was cut by 0 bases and J by 6 bases, with 13 bases left in between. Germline V gene lookup returns CDR1 WNHNN and CDR2 SYGVQD (reference sequence). CDR3 sequence reads: CASSESGDYRDTQYF. CDR3 sequence (DNA): TGCGCCAGCAGTGAGTCAGGAGACTACAGGGATACGCAGTATTTT.

V is TRBV30 and J is TRBJ2-7, with unresolved D. The germline V and J ends were trimmed by 0 bases and 7 bases, with 7 bases remaining between them. The CDR3 covers 11 residues. CDR1 and CDR2 (germline): GTSNPN, SVGIG (reference sequence). CDR3 nucleotides: TGTGCCTGGAGTGTTGGTAGGGAGCAGTACTTC. This sequence encodes CAWSVGREQYF.

As to this clone: The junction and the germline gene differ at one end; a read error may be behind it. As DNA, the CDR3 is TGTGCCAGCAGGTCAACCGGGACAGATCTATGGCTGGGCTTC. Translating gives CASRSTGTDLWLGF. The rearrangement joins TRBV7-9 to TRBJ1-2; 7 positions match TRBD1. Germline-derived CDR1 and CDR2 are SEHNR and FQNEAQ (reference sequence). This CDR3 region has 14 residues. Based on the CDR3 plus reference TRBV7-9 and TRBJ1-2, the full variable domain is DTGVSQNPRHKITKRGQNVTFRCDPISEHNRLYWYRQTLGQGPEFLTYFQNEAQLEKSRLLSDRFSAERPKGSFSTLEIQRTEQGDSAMYLCASRSTGTDLWLGFGSGTRLTVV.

The rearrangement links TRBV6-1 to TRBJ1-2; 7 positions agree with TRBD1. The germline CDR1 and CDR2 sequences are MNHNS and SASEGT. V lost 2 bases, J lost 8 bases, and 2 bases stayed unmatched. This CDR3 is built from 12 residues. The CDR3 DNA reads TGTGCCAGCAGTGAACCAGGGGGAGGCTACACCTTC. Residues: CASSEPGGGYTF.

This chain uses TRBV6-5 with TRBJ2-3, with 8 bases lining up with TRBD1. The V and J ends lost 7 bases and 2 bases, in that order; junction bases with no gene match: 8. The CDR3 sequence is 15 residues long. Germline loops: CDR1 MNHEY, CDR2 SVGAGI. CDR3 sequence reads: CASTTGTGPTDTQYF. The CDR3 DNA is TGTGCCAGCACAACCGGGACAGGTCCCACAGATACGCAGTATTTT.

The J gene is TRBJ2-3, the V gene TRBV9; D call uncertain. Germline V gene lookup returns CDR1 SGDLS and CDR2 YYNGEE. This CDR3 contains 17 residues. V was clipped by 0 bases and J by 2 bases, with 16 bases between them. This CDR3 is CASSVDFGWTFTDTQYF. CDR3 coding DNA: TGTGCCAGCAGCGTAGATTTTGGGTGGACGTTCACAGATACGCAGTATTTT.

The chain is built from TRBV18 and TRBJ1-1, with no clear D. CDR3 length equals 13 residues. Germline V gives CDR1 KGHSH, CDR2 LQKENI. Between the trimmed V and J ends, which lost 6 bases and 1 base, there was a span of 9 bases. CDR3 loop: CASSPVENTEAFF. The CDR3 DNA is TGTGCCAGCTCCCCCGTGGAGAACACTGAAGCTTTCTTT.

The sample holds a few counts of this clone. V usage is TRBV5-1 and J usage is TRBJ2-5; the match to TRBD1 covers 11 bases. V lost 2 bases and J lost 4; bases outside the gene matches: 4. This CDR3 has 15 amino acids. The germline gives CDR1 SGHRS, CDR2 YFSETQ. CDR3 DNA: TGCGCCAGCAGCTTCGGGGGGACAGGGGGAGAGACCCAGTACTTC. Its translation is CASSFGGTGGETQYF.

The V and J genes are TRBV19 and TRBJ2-7; 9 bases are a match to TRBD2. This CDR3 region has 14 residues. In germline, CDR1 is LNHDA, CDR2 SQIVND (reference sequence). V dropped 0 bases and J dropped 3; count of bases not matched to a gene: 0. CDR3 protein: CASSIEREGYEQYF. The DNA of the CDR3 is TGTGCCAGTAGTATAGAGCGGGAGGGCTACGAGCAGTACTTC.

The chain couples TRBV5-4 to TRBJ2-7, with a tentative D call TRBD2 (5 bases). V lost 2 bases, J lost 3 bases, and 9 bases lay in between. This CDR3 comprises 13 residues. Germline V gives CDR1 SGHNT, CDR2 YYREEE (reference sequence). CDR3 coding DNA: TGTGCCAGCAGCTTAGTCGGGAACTACGAGCAGTACTTC. Translation gives CASSLVGNYEQYF.

The chain has TRBV18 and TRBJ2-1; TRBD2 matches at 7 bases. Germline lookup yields CDR1 KGHSH and CDR2 LQKENI. The CDR3 sequence is 15 residues long. After removal of 3 bases from V and 7 bases from J, the junction contained 9 bases not matched to a gene. The CDR3 loop is CASSPGVAGPNEQFF. CDR3 DNA sequence: TGTGCCAGCTCACCGGGAGTAGCGGGTCCTAATGAGCAGTTCTTC.

The sample holds one count of this clone. This chain uses TRBV6-1 with TRBJ1-2; the D is unclear. Germline V gene data show CDR1 as MNHNS and CDR2 as SASEGT. This CDR3 has 14 residues. V was clipped by 3 bases and J by 4 bases, with 12 bases between them. This CDR3 reads CASSDAGLSYGYTF. Written as DNA, the CDR3 is TGTGCCAGCAGTGACGCCGGACTCTCCTATGGCTACACCTTC.

The chain uses TRBV4-3 and TRBJ2-3; 7 bases fit TRBD2. The CDR3 spans 15 residues. In germline, CDR1 is LGHNA, CDR2 YSLEER. The V gene end was trimmed by 3 bases and the J gene end by 0 bases; junction bases not matched to a gene: 3. The CDR3 nucleotides are TGCGCCAGCAGCCAGACTAGCTCAAGCACAGATACGCAGTATTTT. Protein: CASSQTSSSTDTQYF.

The V and J genes are TRBV7-3 and TRBJ2-1; 9 nucleotides align to TRBD2. This CDR3 has 16 amino acids. Germline V gene data show CDR1 as SGHTA and CDR2 as FQGTGA. V trimming: 4 bases; J trimming: 9 bases; junction bases outside the gene matches: 13. The CDR3 sequence: CASSSSGGRALGEQFF. CDR3 nucleotides: TGTGCCAGCAGCTCCTCCGGCGGGAGGGCCCTCGGTGAGCAGTTCTTC.

The chain joins TRBV7-3 to TRBJ2-3; 8 bases agree with TRBD1. Germline CDR1 and CDR2: SGHTA and FQGTGA. The V segment lost 2 bases and the J segment 5 bases; nucleotides outside the gene matches: 9. This CDR3 spans 16 amino acids. CDR3: CASSLGDRTYGDTQYF. CDR3 in DNA: TGTGCCAGCAGCTTAGGGGACAGGACCTATGGAGATACGCAGTATTTT.

This chain connects TRBV5-1 to TRBJ2-3, with 7 bases matching TRBD2. This CDR3 has 14 residues. J lost 2 bases, V lost 2 bases, and 2 bases had no gene match. Germline V CDR1 and CDR2: SGHRS, YFSETQ. CDR3 sequence: CASSFTSATDTQYF. The CDR3 coding sequence is TGCGCCAGCAGCTTTACTAGCGCCACAGATACGCAGTATTTT. The full variable domain, in which reference TRBV5-1 and TRBJ2-3 provide the parts outside the CDR3, is KAGVTQTPRYLIKTRGQQVTLSCSPISGHRSVSWYQQTPGQGLQFLFEYFSETQRNKGNFPGRFSGRQFSNSRSEMNVSTLELGDSALYLCASSFTSATDTQYFGPGTRLTVL.

The genes are TRBV5-6 and TRBJ2-2; 7 bases are shared with TRBD2. V dropped 0 bases and J dropped 1; count of bases not matched to a gene: 3. The germline V gene encodes CDR1 SGHDT and CDR2 YYEEEE. The CDR3 length is 16 residues. CDR3 in amino acids: CASSLAGGVNTGELFF. As DNA, the CDR3 is TGTGCCAGCAGCTTGGCGGGGGGAGTGAACACCGGGGAGCTGTTTTTT.

DNA of the CDR3: TGTGCCAGTAGTCTACAGGGACTAGGCACAGATACGCAGTATTTT. Amino acids: CASSLQGLGTDTQYF. V is TRBV19 and J is TRBJ2-3, with TRBD2 matching 8 bases. The CDR3 is 15 amino acids. The J segment lost 1 base and the V segment lost 5 bases, leaving 5 bases of the junction unmatched. Germline-derived CDR1 and CDR2 are LNHDA and SQIVND (reference sequence).

This chain links TRBV5-4 with TRBJ2-1; the D gene is possibly TRBD2 (5 bases). The CDR3 runs 15 residues. Germline CDR1 reads SGHNT; CDR2 reads YYREEE (reference sequence). Trimming left V 0 bases short and J 2 bases short, with 9 bases between. CDR3 residues: CASSLGGATYNEQFF. The CDR3 nucleotides are TGTGCCAGCAGCTTGGGGGGAGCCACCTACAATGAGCAGTTCTTC. The complete variable domain, with remaining parts taken from reference TRBV5-4 and TRBJ2-1, reads ETGVTQSPTHLIKTRGQQVTLRCSSQSGHNTVSWYQQALGQGPQFIFQYYREEENGRGNFPPRFSGLQFPNYSSELNVNALELDDSALYLCASSLGGATYNEQFFGPGTRLTVL.

V is TRBV7-2 and J is TRBJ1-5; D perhaps matches TRBD1 (6 bases). V gave up 1 base and J gave up 6 bases, with 10 bases separating them. The CDR3 contains 14 residues. Germline CDR1 and CDR2: SGHTA and FQGNSA. Here the CDR3 DNA reads TGTGCCAGCAGCTTAGTGGCAGGGGCTCAGCCCCAGCATTTT. Translation gives CASSLVAGAQPQHF.

The chain uses TRBV11-3 and TRBJ2-5, with TRBD1 as a possible D gene (6 bases). The CDR3 length is 17 residues. The V end was cut by 5 bases, the J end by 0 bases, with 19 bases between. Germline CDR1 reads SGHNT; CDR2 reads YENEEA. CDR3 sequence: CASSPQGRGLYQETQYF. Here the CDR3 DNA reads TGTGCCAGCAGCCCACAAGGCAGGGGTCTTTACCAAGAGACCCAGTACTTC.

The chain recombines TRBV29-1 with TRBJ1-2; 8 bases map to TRBD1. The junction had 5 bases not matched to a gene; V was cut back by 3 bases and J by 5 bases. The CDR3 is 13 amino acids. CDR1 and CDR2 from the germline V gene are SQVTM and ANQGSEA. The CDR3 nucleotides are TGCAGCGTTGACGGGCAGGGGGCATATGGCTACACCTTC. Translated: CSVDGQGAYGYTF.

The V and J genes are TRBV9 and TRBJ2-1; 11 positions match TRBD2. The germline CDR1 and CDR2 sequences are SGDLS and YYNGEE. The CDR3 is made up of 14 amino acids. The J segment lost 6 bases and the V segment lost 7 bases, leaving 6 bases of the junction unmatched. CDR3 sequence: CASDYGLAGNEQFF. The CDR3, as DNA: TGTGCCAGCGATTACGGACTAGCGGGCAATGAGCAGTTCTTC.

The J gene is TRBJ1-2, the V gene TRBV6-6, with 8 positions matching TRBD1. Trimming at V came to 5 bases and at J to 4 bases, leaving 6 bases not matched to a gene. Germline assignment: CDR1 MNHNY and CDR2 SVGAGI (reference sequence). This CDR3 spans 14 amino acids. CDR3 DNA sequence: TGTGCCAGCAGTAATTCAGGGGGCAGCTATGGCTACACCTTC. It is translated as CASSNSGGSYGYTF.

The V call is TRBV6-5, the J call TRBJ2-7, with 7 bases that match TRBD1. J was trimmed by 7 bases and V by 6 bases; bases with no gene match: 15. Germline loops: CDR1 MNHEY, CDR2 SVGAGI. The CDR3 has 15 amino acids. This CDR3 is CASSLQGGQAREQYF. The DNA of the CDR3 is TGTGCCAGCAGCCTCCAAGGCGGACAGGCTCGGGAGCAGTACTTC.